The 3 T cell receptor beta chains given below trace back to one sample, sequenced in a study of T cells after somatic rescue of genetic block. The data were produced by immunoSEQ multiplex PCR, yet TCRdb's version contains in-frame clones alone and is incomplete. Among 55,000 or so clones listed, about 96% were seen once. The sequencing input was peripheral blood mononuclear cells (PBMCs). These receptors all come from a child less than two years old.

The chain has TRBV6-6 and TRBJ1-1; D is ambiguous. Trimming took off 6 bases at V and 6 bases at J, with 14 bases between the two ends. The CDR3 sequence is 13 residues long. The V gene's germline CDR1 is MNHNY and CDR2 SVGAGI (reference sequence). The CDR3 region has the DNA TGTGCCAGCAGCCAGAGGGCTACATCTGAAGCTTTCTTT. This translates into CASSQRATSEAFF.

The CDR3 protein is CSVGGLETQYF. As DNA, the CDR3 is TGCAGCGTTGGGGGGTTAGAGACCCAGTACTTC. V usage is TRBV29-1 and J usage is TRBJ2-5; either TRBD1 or TRBD2 may supply D (5 bases each). V was shortened by 4 bases and J by 4 bases, with 7 bases between the two germline ends. This CDR3 has 11 amino acids. Germline assignment: CDR1 SQVTM and CDR2 ANQGSEA.

The V gene is TRBV28, the J gene TRBJ2-3; maybe TRBD2 (6 bases). There are 16 residues in the CDR3. V lost 10 bases, J lost 0 bases, and 20 bases lay in between. Per the germline V gene, CDR1 is MDHEN and CDR2 is SYDVKM. CDR3 sequence: CATRGRLAPSTDTQYF. In DNA, the CDR3 is TGTGCCACCCGAGGTCGGCTAGCGCCGAGCACAGATACGCAGTATTTT.